A single sample is the source of the 16 T cell receptor beta chains below, sequenced in a study of blood T cell repertoires in COVID-19. Using immunoSEQ multiplex PCR, the repertoire was profiled, and TCRdb retains in-frame clones only, with some absent. Of about 200,000 clones in the sample, 89% are singletons; the top ten hold approximately 8.1%. Sequencing was carried out using PBMCs or T cells enriched from blood (not recorded which). The source is a woman younger than 35 who had recovered from COVID-19.

The chain joins TRBV28 to TRBJ1-2, with a tentative D call TRBD1 (5 bases). This CDR3 contains 14 residues. V gave up 7 bases and J gave up 4 bases, with 16 bases separating them. From germline, CDR1 is MDHEN and CDR2 SYDVKM. CDR3 DNA: TGTGCCAGCAAGGGGAAGGGTGTATTCTATGGCTACACCTTC. It encodes CASKGKGVFYGYTF.

The V gene is TRBV9, the J gene TRBJ2-3; perhaps TRBD1 as D (5 bases). The germline gives CDR1 SGDLS, CDR2 YYNGEE. Trimming cost V 4 bases and J 2 bases, with 11 bases left between them. This CDR3 region has 14 residues. CDR3 in amino acids: CASSPKGFTDTQYF. For the CDR3, the DNA is TGTGCCAGCAGCCCAAAGGGGTTCACAGATACGCAGTATTTT.

This clone was seen once. J is TRBJ1-2 and V is TRBV3-1 (or the pseudogene TRBV3-2); unclear D gene. In germline, CDR1 is LGHDT, CDR2 YNNKEL (reference sequence). This CDR3 is 16 amino acids long. V dropped 1 base and J dropped 4 bases, with 16 bases sitting between them. CDR3 sequence (DNA): TGTGCCAGCAGCCAAGTCGGTCGCGTCCCCTGCTATGGCTACACCTTC. Protein: CASSQVGRVPCYGYTF.

The J gene is TRBJ1-3, the V gene TRBV5-1, with 7 bases fitting TRBD1. CDR1 SGHRS and CDR2 YFSETQ come from the germline V gene. The CDR3 consists of 14 residues. V lost 3 bases, J lost 0 bases, and 0 bases stayed unmatched. The CDR3 reads CASSWDSSGNTIYF. The CDR3 DNA sequence: TGCGCCAGCAGCTGGGACAGCTCTGGAAACACCATATATTTT.

Comments on this clone: The junction and the germline gene differ at one end; a read error may be behind it. V is TRBV27 and J is TRBJ2-7; D is undetermined. Germline CDR1 MNHEY, CDR2 SMNVEV (reference sequence). The CDR3 is 9 amino acids. CDR3 residues: CASSSLIGF. Written as DNA, the CDR3 is TGTGCCAGCAGTTCCCTCATCGGCTTC.

This chain uses TRBV2 with TRBJ1-6; a weak D match, TRBD1 (5 bases). This CDR3 spans 14 amino acids. Germline V CDR1 and CDR2: SNHLY, FYNNEI. V lost 9 bases and J lost 2, with 11 bases in between. CDR3 in amino acids: CASIRVPYNSPLHF. The CDR3, as DNA: TGTGCCAGTATCAGGGTTCCCTATAATTCACCCCTCCACTTT.

The rearrangement joins TRBV9 to TRBJ2-2, with 8 nucleotides matching TRBD2. The V gene end was trimmed by 3 bases and the J gene end by 5 bases; junction bases not matched to a gene: 12. From germline, CDR1 is SGDLS and CDR2 YYNGEE. The CDR3 extends over 17 amino acids. CDR3 region: CASSARVGLGVTGELFF. CDR3 bases: TGTGCCAGCAGCGCGAGGGTGGGACTAGGAGTTACCGGGGAGCTGTTTTTT.

This rearrangement joins TRBV7-6 to TRBJ2-2; perhaps TRBD2 as D (6 bases). Per germline, CDR1 SGHVS and CDR2 FNYEAQ. The CDR3 sequence is 17 residues long. V lost 5 bases to trimming and J lost 1 base, with 17 bases between them. The CDR3 bases are TGTGCCAGCAGCCCAGCCGGGTGGCGGGAGAACACCGGGGAGCTGTTTTTT. Translation: CASSPAGWRENTGELFF.

This chain links TRBV5-4 with TRBJ2-1, with TRBD1 identical over 12 bases. The V gene's germline CDR1 is SGHNT and CDR2 YYREEE (reference sequence). The CDR3 has 15 residues. With 1 base clipped from V and 8 bases from J, the junction kept 4 bases outside the gene matches. CDR3 protein: CASSLMGQGAYEQFF. The CDR3, as DNA: TGTGCCAGCAGCTTGATGGGACAGGGGGCATATGAGCAGTTCTTC.

This clone was seen a handful of times. This sequence joins TRBV5-1 and TRBJ1-1; maybe TRBD1 (5 bases). Germline V gives CDR1 SGHRS, CDR2 YFSETQ. V lost 4 bases and J 8 bases, leaving 15 bases between the germline ends. CDR3 length: 13 amino acids. Written as DNA, the CDR3 is TGCGCCAGCAGCATCCAGGGTATTGAAGAAGCTTTCTTT. Protein sequence: CASSIQGIEEAFF.

With regard to this clone: At one boundary the junction diverges from the germline segment, which might be a read error. The V and J genes are TRBV7-9 and TRBJ2-5; 8 positions agree with TRBD2. Germline V gene sequence: CDR1 SEHNR, CDR2 FQNEAQ (reference sequence). CDR3 length equals 14 residues. The CDR3 is CASSLAGLQETQYF. CDR3 sequence (DNA): TGTGCCAGCAGCCTAGCGGGCCTCCAAGAGACCCAGTACTTC.

The V call is TRBV18, the J call TRBJ2-3; the match to TRBD2 covers 8 bases. J was trimmed by 6 bases and V by 1 base; bases with no gene match: 6. Germline assignment: CDR1 KGHSH and CDR2 LQKENI. This CDR3 is 15 amino acids long. The CDR3, as DNA: TGTGCCAGCTCACCACAAGCGGGGGCAGTGGATACGCAGTATTTT. Translation: CASSPQAGAVDTQYF.

The rearrangement links TRBV5-1 to TRBJ1-2, with TRBD1 identical over 7 bases. There are 17 residues in the CDR3. Trimming took 1 base from V and 3 from J; bases not matched to a gene: 12. The germline CDR1 and CDR2 sequences are SGHRS and YFSETQ. The CDR3 sequence: CASSLTGDLYPYYGYTF. The CDR3 bases are TGCGCCAGCAGCTTGACAGGGGACCTCTACCCCTACTATGGCTACACCTTC.

The rearrangement uses TRBV28 and TRBJ1-1; tentative D call: TRBD1 (6 bases). CDR1 and CDR2 (germline): MDHEN, SYDVKM. Deletions cut 2 bases from V and 5 bases from J, with 12 bases between. CDR3 length equals 14 residues. The CDR3 region is CASSLGGARTEAFF. In DNA, the CDR3 is TGTGCCAGCAGTTTAGGGGGGGCGAGGACTGAAGCTTTCTTT.

The chain links TRBV7-2 to TRBJ1-6; no definite D call. This CDR3 has 14 residues. Trimming left V 1 base short and J 9 bases short, with 10 bases between. Germline V CDR1 and CDR2: SGHTA, FQGNSA. The CDR3 nucleotides read TGTGCCAGCAGCTTAGGAGGTTTTCGTTCACCCCTCCACTTT. It is translated as CASSLGGFRSPLHF.

This chain links TRBV9 with TRBJ1-6; D unclear. With 3 bases removed from V and 0 bases from J, the gap between germline ends came to 10 bases. The length of the CDR3 is 16 residues. Germline CDR1 reads SGDLS; CDR2 reads YYNGEE. This CDR3 is CASSDSRSSYNSPLHF. Here the CDR3 DNA reads TGTGCCAGCAGCGACTCGAGGAGCTCCTATAATTCACCCCTCCACTTT. The variable domain in full, with the rest retrieved from reference TRBV9 and TRBJ1-6, is DSGVTQTPKHLITATGQRVTLRCSPRSGDLSVYWYQQSLDQGLQFLIQYYNGEERAKGNILERFSAQQFPDLHSELNLSSLELGDSALYFCASSDSRSSYNSPLHFGNGTRLTVT.